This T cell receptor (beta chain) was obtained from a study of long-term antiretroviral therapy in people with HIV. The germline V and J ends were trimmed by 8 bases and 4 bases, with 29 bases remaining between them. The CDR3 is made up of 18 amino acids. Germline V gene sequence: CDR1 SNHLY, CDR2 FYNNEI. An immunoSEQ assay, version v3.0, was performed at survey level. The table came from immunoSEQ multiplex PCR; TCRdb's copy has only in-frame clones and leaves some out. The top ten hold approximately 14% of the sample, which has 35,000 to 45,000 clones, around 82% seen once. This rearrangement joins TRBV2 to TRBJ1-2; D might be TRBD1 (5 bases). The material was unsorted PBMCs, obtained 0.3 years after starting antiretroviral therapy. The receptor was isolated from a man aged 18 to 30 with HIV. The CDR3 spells CASVNGQAISQKVYGYTF. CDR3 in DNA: TGTGCCAGCGTAAACGGACAAGCCATTAGTCAGAAGGTCTATGGCTACACCTTC.